Given below is one TCR beta chain in context. Its antigen is still unknown. Because the CDR3 is missing its conserved closing phenylalanine or tryptophan, this is likely a read error. This record belongs to a study of tumor-infiltrating lymphocytes in primary liver carcinoma. General study points: Paired tumor-adjacent and tumor-blood samples overlapped less than tumor region pairs did.

The germline V gene has CDR1 SGHAT and CDR2 FQNNGV. The length of the CDR3 is 17 residues. Trimming removed 11 bases at V and 0 bases at J, with 22 bases between. Starting material for RNA and DNA co-extraction consisted of about 17-32 mg of unsorted bulk tissue. TCR beta cDNA was prepared out of 450 to 500 ng total RNA by means of a constant-region primer. Researchers made the TCR beta libraries by running three nested multiplex PCR rounds with slightly modified ARM-PCR. Use of TRBV1-TRBV30 forward primers with a C-beta reverse primer characterized the first two PCR rounds, which lasted 10 cycles each. MiXCR was run by TCRdb on the multiplex PCR reads, yielding one entry per CDR3 protein. The top ten clones hold more than 35% of a sample with around 21,000 distinct CDR3 sequences, approximately 70% of them seen once.

Material: liver tumor tissue from sampling region 1. Subset defined: tumor region T1, superior pole. This receptor was identified in a man between 40 and 49 years old with primary liver carcinoma and hepatitis B virus infection. The chain couples TRBV11-2 to TRBJ2-2; D may be TRBD2 (6 bases). CDR3 residues: CACILVLGGANTGELFY. CDR3 DNA: TGTGCCTGCATCTTAGTATTAGGAGGGGCGAACACCGGGGAGCTGTTTTAT.